The rows below give T cell receptor beta chains drawn from one sample of a study of technical replicates of blood from four donors. Some clones are missing from TCRdb's copy, which holds only in-frame ones; the method was immunoSEQ multiplex PCR. Altogether 75,000 to 90,000 clones are present, 96% being singletons, with the ten largest covering under 0.35%. Sequenced input: T cells isolated from PBMCs. The receptors come from a human donor in good health. Both conserved end residues are part of each CDR3. D genes are given only for firm matches. Size is stated for part of the rows, as once, few or many counts, or as a class when the clone is expanded.

j_call	v_call	clone_size	d_call	cdr3_aa	cdr3_nt
TRBJ1-2	TRBV7-6	NA	TRBD1	CASSFSVTGETNYGYTF	TGTGCCAGCAGCTTTAGTGTTACAGGGGAAACCAACTATGGCTACACCTTC
TRBJ2-1	TRBV6-1	NA	NA	CASKQGSYNEQFF	TGTGCCAGCAAACAGGGCTCCTACAATGAGCAGTTCTTC
TRBJ2-7	TRBV2	NA	TRBD1	CASTDDLPGQGYEQYF	TGTGCCAGCACCGACGATTTGCCGGGACAGGGCTACGAGCAGTACTTC
TRBJ2-5	TRBV7-9	NA	TRBD2	CASRTPGLANQETQYF	TGTGCCAGCAGAACGCCGGGACTAGCGAATCAAGAGACCCAGTACTTC
TRBJ2-7	TRBV7-9	NA	TRBD2	CASTLGSLAGDEQYF	TGTGCCAGCACCCTGGGGTCCCTAGCGGGAGACGAGCAGTACTTC
TRBJ2-5	TRBV20-1	NA	NA	CSAGVKETQYF	TGCAGTGCCGGGGTAAAAGAGACCCAGTACTTC
TRBJ2-2	TRBV9	few	TRBD2	CASSVGGGTNTGELFF	TGTGCCAGCAGCGTAGGGGGGGGGACGAACACCGGGGAGCTGTTTTTT
TRBJ2-7	TRBV15	NA	NA	CATSRGLESYEQYF	TGTGCCACCAGCAGAGGGCTCGAATCCTACGAGCAGTACTTC
TRBJ2-7	TRBV9	NA	TRBD2	CASSVAASGSTGEQYF	TGTGCCAGCAGCGTAGCCGCTAGCGGGAGCACGGGCGAGCAGTACTTC
TRBJ1-1	TRBV4-1	NA	NA	CASGRGFKNTEAFF	TGCGCCAGCGGGCGGGGGTTTAAGAACACTGAAGCTTTCTTT
TRBJ2-3	TRBV28	few	TRBD2	CASSFASGLAGGGDTQYF	TGTGCCAGCAGTTTCGCCTCGGGACTAGCGGGAGGGGGGGATACGCAGTATTTT
TRBJ2-2	TRBV6-6	NA	NA	CASRPGSLNTGELFF	TGTGCCAGCAGGCCCGGGTCCTTAAACACCGGGGAGCTGTTTTTT
TRBJ2-1	TRBV10-3	NA	NA	CAIRQGSMDEQFF	TGTGCCATCAGACAGGGAAGTATGGATGAGCAGTTCTTC
TRBJ2-1	TRBV6-4	NA	TRBD1	CASSQDRGWDEQFF	TGTGCCAGCAGTCAGGACAGGGGATGGGATGAGCAGTTCTTC
TRBJ2-1	TRBV7-2	NA	TRBD2	CASVLAGLNNEQFF	TGTGCCAGCGTCCTAGCGGGGCTAAACAATGAGCAGTTCTTC
TRBJ2-1	TRBV5-1	NA	TRBD2	CASSFHSGREYNEQFF	TGCGCCAGCAGTTTCCATAGCGGGAGGGAGTACAATGAGCAGTTCTTC
TRBJ1-5	TRBV7-9	NA	NA	CASSLVGTNLHF	TGTGCCAGCAGCTTAGTTGGCACCAATTTGCATTTT
TRBJ2-5	TRBV28	NA	NA	CASNKLALETQYF	TGTGCCAGCAATAAACTAGCACTAGAGACCCAGTACTTC
TRBJ2-7	TRBV7-6	NA	NA	CASSFGQTYEQYF	TGTGCCAGCAGCTTTGGTCAGACCTACGAGCAGTACTTC
TRBJ2-3	TRBV14	NA	NA	CASSQALQRGFTDTQYF	TGTGCCAGCAGCCAAGCTCTTCAGAGAGGGTTCACAGATACGCAGTATTTT
TRBJ2-7	TRBV2	NA	NA	CASRLATYEQYF	TGTGCCAGCAGGCTAGCGACATACGAGCAGTACTTC
TRBJ1-2	TRBV10-3	NA	NA	CAISDDSNSYGYTF	TGTGCCATCAGCGATGACAGTAACTCCTATGGCTACACCTTC
TRBJ1-1	TRBV6-5	NA	TRBD1	CASSRQGNTEAFF	TGTGCCAGCAGCCGACAGGGGAACACTGAAGCTTTCTTT